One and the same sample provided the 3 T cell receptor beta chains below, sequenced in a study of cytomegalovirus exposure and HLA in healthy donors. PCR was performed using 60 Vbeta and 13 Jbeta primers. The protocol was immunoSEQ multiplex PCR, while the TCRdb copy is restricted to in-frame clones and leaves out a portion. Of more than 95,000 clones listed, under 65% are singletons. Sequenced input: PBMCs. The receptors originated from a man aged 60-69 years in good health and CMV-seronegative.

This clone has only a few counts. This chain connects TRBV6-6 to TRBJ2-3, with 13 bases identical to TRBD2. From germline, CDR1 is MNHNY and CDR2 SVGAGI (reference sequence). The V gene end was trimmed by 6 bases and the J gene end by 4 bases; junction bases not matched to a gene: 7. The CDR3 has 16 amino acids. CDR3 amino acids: CASSLTSGGRADTQYF. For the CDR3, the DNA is TGTGCCAGCAGCCTGACTAGCGGGGGGCGAGCAGATACGCAGTATTTT.

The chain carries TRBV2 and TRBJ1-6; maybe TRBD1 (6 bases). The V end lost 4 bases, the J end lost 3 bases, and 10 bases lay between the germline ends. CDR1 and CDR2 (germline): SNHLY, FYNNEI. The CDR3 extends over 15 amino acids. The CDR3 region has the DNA TGTGCCAGCAGTGCACAGGGAATCTATAATTCACCCCTCCACTTT. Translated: CASSAQGIYNSPLHF.

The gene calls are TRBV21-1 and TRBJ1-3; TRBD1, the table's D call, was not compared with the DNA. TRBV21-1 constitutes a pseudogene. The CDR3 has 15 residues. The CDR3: CASTPVVLSGNTIYF. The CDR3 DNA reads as TGTGCCAGCACCCCAGTTGTGCTCTCTGGAAACACCATATATTTT.